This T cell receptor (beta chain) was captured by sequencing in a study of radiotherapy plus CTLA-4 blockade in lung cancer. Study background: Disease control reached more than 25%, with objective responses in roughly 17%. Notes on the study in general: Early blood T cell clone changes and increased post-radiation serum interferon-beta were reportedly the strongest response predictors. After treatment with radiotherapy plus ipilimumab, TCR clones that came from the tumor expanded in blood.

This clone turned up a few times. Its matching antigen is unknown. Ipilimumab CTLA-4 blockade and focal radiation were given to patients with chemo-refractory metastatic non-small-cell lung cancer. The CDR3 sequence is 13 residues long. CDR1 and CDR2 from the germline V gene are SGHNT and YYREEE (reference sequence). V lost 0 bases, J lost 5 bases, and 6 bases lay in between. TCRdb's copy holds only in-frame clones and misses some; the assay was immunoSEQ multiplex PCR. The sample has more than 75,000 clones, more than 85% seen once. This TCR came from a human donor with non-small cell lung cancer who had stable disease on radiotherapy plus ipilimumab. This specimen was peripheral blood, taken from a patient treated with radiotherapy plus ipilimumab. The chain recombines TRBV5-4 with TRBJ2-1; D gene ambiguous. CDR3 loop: CASSLAANNEQFF. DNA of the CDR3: TGTGCCAGCAGCTTGGCGGCAAACAATGAGCAGTTCTTC.